The clone carrying this T cell receptor (beta chain) was found a few times. This sample was taken from a study of type 1 and type 2 diabetes patients. Overall study: Magnetic bead positive selection isolated CD4+ or CD8+ T cells from PBMCs.

V trimming: 2 bases; J trimming: 4 bases; junction bases outside the gene matches: 5. CDR3 length: 15 amino acids. The germline gives CDR1 LNHDA, CDR2 SQIVND (reference sequence). PCR was run on genomic DNA. Multiplex PCR with 30 forward and 13 reverse primers amplified the TCR beta CDR3. One entry per CDR3 protein results from TCRdb running MiXCR on the multiplex PCR reads. The data contain under 300,000 distinct CDR3 sequences, 45% to 60% of them singletons. The chain employs TRBV19 and TRBJ1-2, with 9 bases lining up with TRBD1. Material: peripheral blood mononuclear cells (PBMCs). The sequence came from a man aged 18-30 years with type 2 diabetes. CDR3 protein: CASSITPTGGYGYTF. For the CDR3, the DNA is TGTGCCAGTAGTATAACCCCGACAGGGGGCTATGGCTACACCTTC.